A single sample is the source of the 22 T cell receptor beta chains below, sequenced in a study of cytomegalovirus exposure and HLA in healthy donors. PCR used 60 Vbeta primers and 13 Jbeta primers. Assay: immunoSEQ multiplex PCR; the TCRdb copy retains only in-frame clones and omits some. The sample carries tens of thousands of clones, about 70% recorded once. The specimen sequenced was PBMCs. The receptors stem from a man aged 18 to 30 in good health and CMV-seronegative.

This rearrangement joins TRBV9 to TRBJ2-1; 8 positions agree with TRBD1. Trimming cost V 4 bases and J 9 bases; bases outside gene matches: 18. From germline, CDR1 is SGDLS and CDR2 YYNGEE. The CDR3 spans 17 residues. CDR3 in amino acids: CASSLNSGTGAQVEQFF. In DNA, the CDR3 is TGTGCCAGCAGCCTCAATTCCGGGACAGGCGCTCAAGTTGAGCAGTTCTTC.

The DNA of the CDR3 is TGTGCCAGCAGTCAGACGTCAGGGGGCAATCAGCCCCAGCATTTT. It specifies CASSQTSGGNQPQHF. The chain joins TRBV7-3 to TRBJ1-5; a possible D gene is TRBD1 (6 bases). Germline lookup yields CDR1 SGHTA and CDR2 FQGTGA. The CDR3 runs 15 residues. V was pared by 6 bases and J by 2 bases, with 14 bases between. The full variable domain, its missing parts supplied by reference TRBV7-3 and TRBJ1-5, is GAGVSQTPSNKVTEKGKYVELRCDPISGHTALYWYRQSLGQGPEFLIYFQGTGAADDSGLPNDRFFAVRPEGSVSTLKIQRTERGDSAVYLCASSQTSGGNQPQHFGDGTRLSIL.

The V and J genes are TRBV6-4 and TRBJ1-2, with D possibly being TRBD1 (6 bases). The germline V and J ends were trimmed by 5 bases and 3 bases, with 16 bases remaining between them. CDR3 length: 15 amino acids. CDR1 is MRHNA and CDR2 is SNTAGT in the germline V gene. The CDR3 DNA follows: TGTGCCAGCAGTCCCGGACAGCCAGGAGACTATGGCTACACCTTC. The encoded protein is CASSPGQPGDYGYTF.

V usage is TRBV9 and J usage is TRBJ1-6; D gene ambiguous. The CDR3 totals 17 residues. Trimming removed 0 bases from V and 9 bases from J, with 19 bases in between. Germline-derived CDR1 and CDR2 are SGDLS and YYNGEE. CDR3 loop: CASSVDPAGHVGSPLHF. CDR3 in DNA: TGTGCCAGCAGCGTAGATCCCGCGGGCCACGTCGGTTCACCCCTCCACTTT.

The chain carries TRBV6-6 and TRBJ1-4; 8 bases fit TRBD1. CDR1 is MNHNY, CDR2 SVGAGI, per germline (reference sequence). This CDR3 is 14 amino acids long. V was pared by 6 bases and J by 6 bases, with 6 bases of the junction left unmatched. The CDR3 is CASRDTGGDEKLFF. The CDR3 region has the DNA TGTGCCAGCAGGGATACAGGGGGGGATGAAAAACTGTTTTTT.

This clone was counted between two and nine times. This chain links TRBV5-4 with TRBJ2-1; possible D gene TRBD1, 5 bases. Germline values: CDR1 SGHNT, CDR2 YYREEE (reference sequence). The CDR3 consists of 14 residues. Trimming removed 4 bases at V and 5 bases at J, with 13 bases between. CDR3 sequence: CASSSSQVHNEQFF. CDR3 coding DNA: TGTGCCAGCAGCAGCTCACAGGTACACAATGAGCAGTTCTTC. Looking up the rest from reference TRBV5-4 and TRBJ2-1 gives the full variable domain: ETGVTQSPTHLIKTRGQQVTLRCSSQSGHNTVSWYQQALGQGPQFIFQYYREEENGRGNFPPRFSGLQFPNYSSELNVNALELDDSALYLCASSSSQVHNEQFFGPGTRLTVL.

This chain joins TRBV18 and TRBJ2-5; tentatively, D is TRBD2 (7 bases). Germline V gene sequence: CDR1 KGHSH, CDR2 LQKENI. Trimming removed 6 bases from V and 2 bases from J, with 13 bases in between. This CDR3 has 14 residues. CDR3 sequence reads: CASSAEGGQETQYF. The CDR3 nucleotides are TGTGCCAGCTCCGCCGAGGGGGGGCAAGAGACCCAGTACTTC.

The CDR3 bases are TGTGCCAGCAGCTTAGCGCTGGGGGGGGCGGGTCAGCCCCAGCATTTT. Amino acid sequence: CASSLALGGAGQPQHF. The chain has TRBV7-9 and TRBJ1-5; tentatively, D is TRBD1 (6 bases). V lost 0 bases and J 6 bases, leaving 15 bases between the germline ends. The length of the CDR3 is 16 residues. Looked up from germline, CDR1 is SEHNR and CDR2 is FQNEAQ (reference sequence).

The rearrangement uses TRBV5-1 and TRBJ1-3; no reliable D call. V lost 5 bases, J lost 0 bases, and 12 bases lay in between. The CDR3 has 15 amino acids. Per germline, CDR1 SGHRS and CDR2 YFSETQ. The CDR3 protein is CASRERTNSGNTIYF. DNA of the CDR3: TGCGCCAGCAGAGAGCGGACTAACTCTGGAAACACCATATATTTT.

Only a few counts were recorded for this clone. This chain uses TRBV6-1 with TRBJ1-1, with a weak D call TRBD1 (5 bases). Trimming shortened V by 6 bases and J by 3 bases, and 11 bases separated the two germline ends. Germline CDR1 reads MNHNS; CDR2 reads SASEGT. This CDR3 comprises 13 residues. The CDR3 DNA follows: TGTGCCAGCAGGGGTTCGGGGGACACTGAAGCTTTCTTT. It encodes CASRGSGDTEAFF.

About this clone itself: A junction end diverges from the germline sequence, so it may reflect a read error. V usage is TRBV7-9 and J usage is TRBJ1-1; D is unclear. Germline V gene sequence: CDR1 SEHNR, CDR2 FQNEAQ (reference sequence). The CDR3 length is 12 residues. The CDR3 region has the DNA TGTTCCAGCAGCTTACAGAACACTGAAGCTTTCTTT. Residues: CSSSLQNTEAFF.

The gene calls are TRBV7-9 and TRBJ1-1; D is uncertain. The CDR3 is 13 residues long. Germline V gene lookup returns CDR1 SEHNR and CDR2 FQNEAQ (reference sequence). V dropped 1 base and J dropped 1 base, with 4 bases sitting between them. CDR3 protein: CASSLGQNTEAFF. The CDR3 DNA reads TGTGCCAGCAGCTTAGGACAGAACACTGAAGCTTTCTTT.

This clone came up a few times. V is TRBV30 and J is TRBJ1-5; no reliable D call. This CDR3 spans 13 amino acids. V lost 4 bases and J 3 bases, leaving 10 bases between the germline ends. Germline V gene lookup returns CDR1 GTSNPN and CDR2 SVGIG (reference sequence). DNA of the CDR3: TGTGCCTGGACCAGAGGGTACAATCAGCCCCAGCATTTT. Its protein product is CAWTRGYNQPQHF.

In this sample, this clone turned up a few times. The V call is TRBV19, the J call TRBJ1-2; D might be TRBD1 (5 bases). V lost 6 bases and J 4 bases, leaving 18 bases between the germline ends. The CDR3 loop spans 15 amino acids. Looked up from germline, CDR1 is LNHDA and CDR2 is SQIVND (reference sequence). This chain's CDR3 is CASSTGSGYGYGYTF. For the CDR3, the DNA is TGTGCCAGTAGCACAGGTTCGGGTTATGGCTATGGCTACACCTTC.

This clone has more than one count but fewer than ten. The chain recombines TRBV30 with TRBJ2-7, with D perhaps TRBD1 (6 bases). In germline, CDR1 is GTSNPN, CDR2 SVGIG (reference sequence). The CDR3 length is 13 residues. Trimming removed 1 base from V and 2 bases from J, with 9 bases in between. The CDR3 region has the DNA TGTGCCTGGAGTGGGGGGCCTACCTACGAGCAGTACTTC. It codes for CAWSGGPTYEQYF.

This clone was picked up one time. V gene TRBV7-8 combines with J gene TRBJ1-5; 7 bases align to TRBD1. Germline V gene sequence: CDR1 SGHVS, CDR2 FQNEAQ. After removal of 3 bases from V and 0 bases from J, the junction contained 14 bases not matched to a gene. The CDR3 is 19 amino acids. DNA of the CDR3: TGTGCCAGCAGCTTGGAGAATATAGGGGGCCTTTATAGCAATCAGCCCCAGCATTTT. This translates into CASSLENIGGLYSNQPQHF.

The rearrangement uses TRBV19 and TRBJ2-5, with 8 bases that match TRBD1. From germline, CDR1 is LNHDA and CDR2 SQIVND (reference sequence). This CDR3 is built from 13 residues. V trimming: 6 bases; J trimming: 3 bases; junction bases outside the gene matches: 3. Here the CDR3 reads CASRGTGKETQYF. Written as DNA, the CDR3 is TGTGCCAGTAGGGGGACAGGCAAAGAGACCCAGTACTTC. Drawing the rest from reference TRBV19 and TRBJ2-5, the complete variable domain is DGGITQSPKYLFRKEGQNVTLSCEQNLNHDAMYWYRQDPGQGLRLIYYSQIVNDFQKGDIAEGYSVSREKKESFPLTVTSAQKNPTAFYLCASRGTGKETQYFGPGTRLLVL.

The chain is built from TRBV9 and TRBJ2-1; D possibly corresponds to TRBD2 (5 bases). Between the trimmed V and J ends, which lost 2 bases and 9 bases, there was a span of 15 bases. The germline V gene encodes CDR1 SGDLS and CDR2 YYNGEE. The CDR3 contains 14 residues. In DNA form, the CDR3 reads TGTGCCAGCAGCGTCACCGAGGGCGGCGGTGAGCAGTTCTTC. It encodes CASSVTEGGGEQFF.

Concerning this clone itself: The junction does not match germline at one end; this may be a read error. CDR3 sequence (DNA): TGTGCTAGCAGCCCCCGGGACAGGGGGAGAAATTCACCCCTCCACTTT. It yields the protein CASSPRDRGRNSPLHF. This sequence joins TRBV9 and TRBJ1-6; 11 bases are shared with TRBD1. The CDR3 has 16 residues. The germline V gene has CDR1 SGDLS and CDR2 YYNGEE.

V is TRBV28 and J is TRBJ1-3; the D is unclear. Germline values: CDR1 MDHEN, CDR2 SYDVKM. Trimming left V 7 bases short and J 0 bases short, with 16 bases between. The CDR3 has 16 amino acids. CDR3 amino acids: CASTSQRVGSGNTIYF. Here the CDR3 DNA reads TGTGCCAGCACGAGTCAGAGGGTGGGCTCTGGAAACACCATATATTTT.

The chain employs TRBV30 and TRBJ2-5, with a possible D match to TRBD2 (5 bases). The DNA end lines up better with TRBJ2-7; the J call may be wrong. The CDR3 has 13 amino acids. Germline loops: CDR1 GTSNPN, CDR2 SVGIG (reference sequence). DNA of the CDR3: TGTGCCTGGAGAGAAGGGAGTCGCTACGAGCAGTACTTC. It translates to CAWREGSRYEQYF.

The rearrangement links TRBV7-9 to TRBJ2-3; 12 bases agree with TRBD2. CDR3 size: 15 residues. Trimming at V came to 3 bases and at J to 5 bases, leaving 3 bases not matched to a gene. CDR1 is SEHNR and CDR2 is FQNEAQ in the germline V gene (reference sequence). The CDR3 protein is CASSFLAGGRDTQYF. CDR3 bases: TGTGCCAGCAGCTTTCTAGCGGGGGGGCGAGATACGCAGTATTTT.